This T cell receptor beta chain was sequenced in a study of T cells after yellow fever vaccination. About the research overall: SMART-Seq v4 Ultra Low Input prepared the low-cell-number fractions. Points from the study as a whole: Abundant clonotypes from the bulk population could get into FACS-sorted repertoires as contaminants. A minor fraction of clonotypes spanned both CD4 and CD8 compartments.

TCR cDNA was made by 5'RACE template switching, adding a universal primer site and UMIs. MiXCR, applied by TCRdb to the 5' RACE reads, yields one record per CDR3 protein. In the table there are some 260,000 distinct CDR3 sequences, over 4.5% of which are singletons. Concerning this clonotype: Its antigen is not known.

Trimming took 5 bases from V and 5 from J; bases not matched to a gene: 7. The CDR3 totals 14 residues. Germline CDR1 is MNHEY and CDR2 is SMNVEV (reference sequence). This chain connects TRBV27 to TRBJ2-5; the match to TRBD1 covers 8 bases. The starting material was CD4+ T cells sorted from PBMCs, obtained on the day of the yellow fever booster vaccination. This TCR came from a man aged 18 to 29 who received the YFV17D yellow fever vaccine. The CDR3 nucleotides read TGTGCCAGCAGTAGGTCAGGGGGCTGGGAGACCCAGTACTTC. Translating it yields CASSRSGGWETQYF.